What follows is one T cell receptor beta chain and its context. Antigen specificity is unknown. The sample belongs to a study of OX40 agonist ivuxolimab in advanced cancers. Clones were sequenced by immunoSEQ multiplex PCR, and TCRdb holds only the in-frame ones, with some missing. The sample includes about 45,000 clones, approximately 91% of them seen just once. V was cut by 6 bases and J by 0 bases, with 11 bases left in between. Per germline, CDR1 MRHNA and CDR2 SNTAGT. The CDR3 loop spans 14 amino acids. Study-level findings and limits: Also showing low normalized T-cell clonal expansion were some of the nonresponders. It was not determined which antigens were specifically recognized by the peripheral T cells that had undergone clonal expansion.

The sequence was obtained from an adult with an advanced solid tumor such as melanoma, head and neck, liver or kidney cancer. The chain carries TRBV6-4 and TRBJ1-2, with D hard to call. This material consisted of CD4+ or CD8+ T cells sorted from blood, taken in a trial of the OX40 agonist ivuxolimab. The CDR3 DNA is TGTGCCAGCAGGGGTGGGGTTTCTAACTATGGCTACACCTTC. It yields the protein CASRGGVSNYGYTF.